This T cell receptor (beta chain) was sequenced in a study of T-cell memory formation after mild COVID-19. General study points: A second wave of clones peaked on day 37, and their SARS-CoV-2 specificity went unconfirmed.

Trimming left V 3 bases short and J 0 bases short, with 12 bases between. Germline V gene sequence: CDR1 SGHTA, CDR2 FQGNSA. This CDR3 contains 16 residues. From the 5' RACE reads, TCRdb called clonotypes with MiXCR, one entry per CDR3 protein. The table has more than 75,000 distinct CDR3 sequences, 14% seen once. With respect to this clonotype: Its antigen is still unknown.

This sequence joins TRBV7-2 and TRBJ1-5; D uncertain. The sample consisted of PBMCs or a T cell subset sorted from them (not recorded which). This receptor was taken from an adult woman who had mild COVID-19 (a few samples of this study predate the infection). Cell type and time point are not known. DNA of the CDR3: TGTGCCAGCAGCTTCGACGGGTGGAGTAGCAATCAGCCCCAGCATTTT. Its translation is CASSFDGWSSNQPQHF.